A selection of T cell receptor beta chains follows, all from one sample in a study of shared clonotypes between healthy human individuals. The assay was immunoSEQ multiplex PCR, and TCRdb's table has in-frame clones only and misses some. The profile covers roughly 2.5 million clones, with 90% to 95% appearing a single time and more than 0.12% taken by the ten largest. Specimen: naive CD4+ T cells sorted from blood. All receptors come from a man in his late teens or twenties in good health. Each CDR3 is given with its conserved first and last residue. The D gene is left open where the match is weak. For some rows the clone size is stated as once, few or many, or as a class when expanded; others skip it.

CDR3 protein	CDR3 DNA	D gene	J gene	V gene	clone size
CASSPWQDNTEAFF	TGTGCCAGCTCACCATGGCAGGATAACACTGAAGCTTTCTTT	-	TRBJ1-1	TRBV18	-
CASSPGGLGTEAFF	TGTGCCAGCAGTCCAGGGGGCTTAGGCACTGAAGCTTTCTTT	TRBD1	TRBJ1-1	TRBV2	-
CASSAGLAGGTWDLDTQYF	TGCGCCAGCAGCGCGGGACTAGCGGGGGGCACCTGGGATTTAGATACGCAGTATTTT	TRBD2	TRBJ2-3	TRBV5-1	-
CASSYLQGAEDTQYF	TGTGCCAGCAGTTACCTACAGGGGGCGGAAGATACGCAGTATTTT	TRBD1	TRBJ2-3	TRBV6-5	-
CASSQGAGTGEQYF	TGTGCCAGCAGCCAGGGGGCAGGAACGGGCGAGCAGTACTTC	TRBD1	TRBJ2-7	TRBV11-3	-
CASSLGQETQYF	TGCGCCAGCAGCTTGGGCCAAGAGACCCAGTACTTC	-	TRBJ2-5	TRBV5-1	-
CASSSDQGGGNTIYF	TGTGCCAGCAGCTCGGACCAAGGCGGGGGAAACACCATATATTTT	-	TRBJ1-3	TRBV7-9	-
CASSVVGGPNYGYTF	TGTGCCAGCAGCGTAGTTGGGGGCCCTAACTATGGCTACACCTTC	-	TRBJ1-2	TRBV9	-
CASSSPGQGSSRLSPLHF	TGTGCCAGCAGCTCTCCGGGACAGGGATCTTCCCGGCTATCACCCCTCCACTTT	TRBD1	TRBJ1-6	TRBV7-2	-
CASRGLGTGELFF	TGTGCCAGCCGGGGGTTAGGGACCGGGGAGCTGTTTTTT	-	TRBJ2-2	TRBV5-5	-
CAWSIGGSVNEQFF	TGTGCCTGGAGTATAGGCGGGAGCGTAAATGAGCAGTTCTTC	TRBD2	TRBJ2-1	TRBV30	-
CASSPAGLSFLNYGYTF	TGTGCCAGCTCACCAGCGGGGTTAAGTTTTCTCAACTATGGCTACACCTTC	-	TRBJ1-2	TRBV18	-
CASNLSGLSGGAFF	TGTGCCAGTAACCTTTCGGGACTCTCAGGGGGAGCTTTCTTT	TRBD1	TRBJ1-1	TRBV19	-
CATKGDRGAYEQYF	TGTGCCACCAAGGGGGACAGGGGGGCCTACGAGCAGTACTTC	TRBD1	TRBJ2-7	TRBV18	-
CASSSTTYEQYF	TGTGCCAGCAGCTCAACAACTTACGAGCAGTACTTC	-	TRBJ2-7	TRBV7-2	-
CASSETGPYEQYF	TGCGCCAGCAGTGAGACGGGACCCTACGAGCAGTACTTC	-	TRBJ2-7	TRBV10-1	-
CASSYSRGGRDYGYTF	TGTGCCAGCAGTTACTCGAGAGGGGGGAGGGACTATGGCTACACCTTC	-	TRBJ1-2	TRBV6-5	-
CASRRFNEKLFF	TGTGCCAGCCGCCGGTTTAATGAAAAACTGTTTTTT	-	TRBJ1-4	TRBV7-6	-
CASSKASEQFF	TGTGCCAGCAGCAAAGCGAGTGAGCAGTTCTTC	-	TRBJ2-1	TRBV21-1	once
CASSPGWTSEETQYF	TGTGCCAGCAGCCCCGGCTGGACTAGCGAAGAGACCCAGTACTTC	TRBD2	TRBJ2-5	TRBV5-4	-
CASSFRGYSYNEQFF	TGTGCCAGCAGTTTTCGAGGGTACTCCTACAATGAGCAGTTCTTC	-	TRBJ2-1	TRBV27	-
CASSIRWRLAGGYNEQFF	TGTGCCAGTAGTATCAGGTGGCGACTAGCGGGGGGTTACAATGAGCAGTTCTTC	TRBD2	TRBJ2-1	TRBV19	-
CASSKGQESSYEQYF	TGTGCCAGTAGTAAGGGACAGGAGAGCTCCTACGAGCAGTACTTC	TRBD1	TRBJ2-7	TRBV19	-
CASMLAGTTDTQYF	TGTGCCAGCATGCTAGCGGGAACCACAGATACGCAGTATTTT	TRBD2	TRBJ2-3	TRBV5-4	once
CASSSRAGYQETQYF	TGTGCCAGCAGCTCACGAGCGGGATACCAAGAGACCCAGTACTTC	TRBD2	TRBJ2-5	TRBV7-9	-
CASSATVPGRETQYF	TGTGCCAGCTCAGCTACAGTGCCGGGGCGGGAGACCCAGTACTTC	-	TRBJ2-5	TRBV18	-
CASSLRTGGNEKLFF	TGTGCCAGCAGTTTACGGACAGGGGGTAATGAAAAACTGTTTTTT	TRBD1	TRBJ1-4	TRBV28	-
CASSIDPRNYGYTF	TGTGCCAGTAGTATCGATCCACGAAACTATGGCTACACCTTC	-	TRBJ1-2	TRBV19	-
CASSPRTGGSGEQYF	TGCGCCAGCAGCCCCCGGACAGGGGGCTCGGGGGAGCAGTACTTC	TRBD1	TRBJ2-7	TRBV5-1	-
CAWSAGGSGTEAFF	TGTGCCTGGAGTGCTGGGGGCTCCGGCACTGAAGCTTTCTTT	-	TRBJ1-1	TRBV30	few
CASSLAASGQETQYF	TGCGCCAGCAGCTTGGCCGCTAGCGGCCAAGAGACCCAGTACTTC	TRBD2	TRBJ2-5	TRBV5-1	-
CASSWEGRQLGNEQFF	TGCGCCAGCAGCTGGGAGGGCAGACAACTTGGCAATGAGCAGTTCTTC	TRBD2	TRBJ2-1	TRBV5-1	-
CASSSASGLTYEQYF	TGTGCCAGCAGCTCGGCGAGCGGGCTAACCTACGAGCAGTACTTC	-	TRBJ2-7	TRBV5-8	-
CASSLGGPGHRENIQYF	TGTGCCAGCAGCTTAGGAGGCCCGGGACACCGAGAAAACATTCAGTACTTC	-	TRBJ2-4	TRBV7-2	-
CASIRSAGELFF	TGTGCCAGTATCCGGTCGGCCGGGGAGCTGTTTTTT	-	TRBJ2-2	TRBV27	-
CASSLVGNEQFF	TGTGCCAGCAGCTTAGTAGGCAATGAGCAGTTCTTC	-	TRBJ2-1	TRBV7-8	-
CASSGTGTSGSYEQYF	TGTGCCAGCAGTGGAACTGGGACTAGCGGTTCCTACGAGCAGTACTTC	TRBD2	TRBJ2-7	TRBV25-1	-
CASSIFSRGSPLHF	TGTGCCAGTAGTATTTTCTCCAGGGGTTCACCCCTCCACTTT	-	TRBJ1-6	TRBV19	-
CAISSSGSTDTQYF	TGTGCCATCAGTTCTAGCGGGAGCACAGATACGCAGTATTTT	TRBD2	TRBJ2-3	TRBV10-3	-
CASGIGTSGRAANTGELFF	TGTGCTAGTGGAATCGGGACTAGCGGGAGGGCCGCGAACACCGGGGAGCTGTTTTTT	TRBD2	TRBJ2-2	TRBV12-5	-
CASSWMGVGYTF	TGTGCCAGCAGTTGGATGGGGGTGGGCTACACCTTC	-	TRBJ1-2	TRBV6-1	-
CASSLPRENEQFF	TGTGCCAGCAGTCTGCCCAGGGAGAATGAGCAGTTCTTC	-	TRBJ2-1	TRBV28	-
CASSHTDRDGYTF	TGTGCCAGCAGCCACACCGACAGGGATGGCTACACCTTC	TRBD1	TRBJ1-2	TRBV7-9	-
CASSESYGGAGEQYF	TGCGCCAGCAGTGAGTCGTACGGGGGGGCCGGAGAGCAGTACTTC	TRBD2	TRBJ2-7	TRBV10-2	-
CASTRVGVQETQYF	TGTGCCAGCACTAGGGTCGGGGTCCAAGAGACCCAGTACTTC	-	TRBJ2-5	TRBV6-1	-
CASSPLGGSSEQYF	TGTGCCAGCAGCCCTCTGGGCGGGAGCAGCGAGCAGTACTTC	TRBD2	TRBJ2-7	TRBV7-2	-
CASSSRTGGAGGELFF	TGTGCCAGCAGCTCACGGACAGGGGGCGCGGGCGGGGAGCTGTTTTTT	TRBD1	TRBJ2-2	TRBV7-8	once
CASSSGGYGYTF	TGTGCCAGCAGTTCGGGGGGTTATGGCTACACCTTC	-	TRBJ1-2	TRBV6-5	-
CASTSEGTYGYTF	TGTGCCAGCACCTCGGAAGGGACCTATGGCTACACCTTC	-	TRBJ1-2	TRBV25-1	few
CASSLAPTETYEQYF	TGTGCCAGCAGCTTGGCACCCACAGAAACCTACGAGCAGTACTTC	-	TRBJ2-7	TRBV5-6	-
CASYPRGPQGSSYNEQFF	TGTGCCTCCTACCCCCGGGGTCCCCAAGGGAGCTCCTACAATGAGCAGTTCTTC	-	TRBJ2-1	TRBV10-3	once
CASSLAADYEQYF	TGCGCCAGCAGCTTGGCGGCAGACTACGAGCAGTACTTC	-	TRBJ2-7	TRBV5-1	-
CASSRKDRDNQPQHF	TGTGCCAGCTCCCGTAAGGACAGGGATAATCAGCCCCAGCATTTT	TRBD1	TRBJ1-5	TRBV18	-
CASSSNTGLGSSYNSPLHF	TGTGCCAGCAGCTCGAATACGGGGCTTGGGTCCTCCTATAATTCACCCCTCCACTTT	-	TRBJ1-6	TRBV11-2	-
CASSATSGGVGETQYF	TGTGCCAGCAGTGCGACTAGCGGGGGGGTCGGAGAGACCCAGTACTTC	TRBD2	TRBJ2-5	TRBV2	-
CASSLAGREGTDTQYF	TGCGCCAGCAGCTTGGCCGGGCGGGAGGGCACAGATACGCAGTATTTT	TRBD2	TRBJ2-3	TRBV5-1	-
CASSLTGTGATYEQYF	TGTGCCAGCAGCTTAACGGGGACAGGGGCAACCTACGAGCAGTACTTC	TRBD1	TRBJ2-7	TRBV7-3	-
CASSSPGPGEYEQYF	TGTGCCAGCAGCTCCCCGGGGCCGGGGGAATACGAGCAGTACTTC	-	TRBJ2-7	TRBV6-5	-
CASSRAGGPGRQETQYF	TGTGCCAGCAGCCGGGCGGGGGGGCCTGGTCGACAGGAGACCCAGTACTTC	TRBD2	TRBJ2-5	TRBV7-9	-